This TCR beta chain comes out of a study of T cell repertoires in cytomegalovirus infection. Study-level background: It was recently identified HLA-C-restricted and well-studied HLA-B-restricted CMV epitopes that the study used. From public TCR beta signatures came an indication of both CMV infection and matching HLA type. Study-wide points: Dominant in the ex vivo response were TCR beta clonotypes restricted by HLA-C and specific for CMV. Adding up the frequency of public TCR beta families identified people who carried CMV plus the relevant HLA.

Germline loops: CDR1 LNHNV, CDR2 YYDKDF (reference sequence). Unmatched junction bases numbered 13, after V lost 1 base and J lost 5 bases. The CDR3 is 18 residues long. As concerns this clonotype: Its target is unknown.

TCRdb reanalysed the reads using MiXCR and keeps one entry per CDR3 protein. Counted here are about 770,000 distinct CDR3 sequences, around 29% occurring once; the ten biggest clones make up about 12%. The chain joins TRBV15 to TRBJ2-5; 10 nucleotides match TRBD2. The material was cultured CD8+ T cells from PBMCs, obtained from culture after CMV antigen stimulation. The receptor comes from a human donor in good health (CMV status not recorded). Some clones in this sample may be carry-over from other donors' samples. The CDR3 DNA reads as TGTGCCACCAGCAGAGGAGCGGGGGGGCCGAGTATCGCGGAGACCCAGTACTTC. It translates to CATSRGAGGPSIAETQYF.